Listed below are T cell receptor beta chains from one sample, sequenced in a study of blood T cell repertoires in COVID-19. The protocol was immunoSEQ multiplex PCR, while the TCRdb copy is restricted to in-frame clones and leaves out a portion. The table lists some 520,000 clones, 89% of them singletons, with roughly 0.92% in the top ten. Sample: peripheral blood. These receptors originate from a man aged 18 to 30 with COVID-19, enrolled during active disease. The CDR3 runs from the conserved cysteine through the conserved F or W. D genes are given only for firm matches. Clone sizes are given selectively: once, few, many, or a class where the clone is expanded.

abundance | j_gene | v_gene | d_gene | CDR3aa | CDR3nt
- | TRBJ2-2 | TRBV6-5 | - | CASKVPGTGELFF | TGTGCCAGCAAAGTCCCGGGCACCGGGGAGCTGTTTTTT
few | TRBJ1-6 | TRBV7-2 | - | CASSLGVGGRSPLHF | TGTGCCAGCAGCTTAGGGGTCGGGGGTCGGTCACCCCTCCACTTT
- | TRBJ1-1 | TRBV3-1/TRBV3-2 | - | CASSQGGGTEAFF | TGTGCCAGCAGCCAAGGCGGCGGGACTGAAGCTTTCTTT
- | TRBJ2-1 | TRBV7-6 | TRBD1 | CASSLTGTGPYNEQFF | TGTGCCAGCAGCTTGACCGGGACAGGGCCCTACAATGAGCAGTTCTTC
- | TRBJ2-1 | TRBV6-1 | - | CASSEGLVGWYNEQFF | TGTGCCAGCAGTGAAGGTCTAGTTGGATGGTACAATGAGCAGTTCTTC
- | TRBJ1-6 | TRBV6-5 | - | CASSRGANSPLHF | TGTGCCAGCAGCCGGGGGGCAAATTCACCCCTCCACTTT
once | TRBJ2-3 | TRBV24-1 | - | CATSDDPTWGAQYF | TGTGCCACCAGTGATGACCCTACCTGGGGGGCGCAGTATTTT
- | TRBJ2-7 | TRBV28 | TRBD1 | CATIDRAQFTYEQYF | TGTGCCACTATTGACAGGGCACAATTTACCTACGAGCAGTACTTC
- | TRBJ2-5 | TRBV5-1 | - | CASSFFDAGETQYF | TGCGCCAGCAGCTTTTTCGATGCGGGGGAGACCCAGTACTTC
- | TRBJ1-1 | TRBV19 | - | CASTTWDINTEAFF | TGTGCCAGTACCACCTGGGACATAAACACTGAAGCTTTCTTT
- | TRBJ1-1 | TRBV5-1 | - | CASSYDMGNTEAFF | TGCGCCAGCAGCTACGACATGGGGAACACTGAAGCTTTCTTT
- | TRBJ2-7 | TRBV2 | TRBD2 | CASSLGLAGASSYEQYF | TGTGCCAGCAGTCTAGGACTAGCGGGAGCCTCCTCCTACGAGCAGTACTTC
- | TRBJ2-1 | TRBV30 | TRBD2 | CAWSVPASGHNEQFF | TGTGCCTGGAGTGTACCGGCTAGCGGGCACAATGAGCAGTTCTTC
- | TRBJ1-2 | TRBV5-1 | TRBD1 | CASRPDRDGYGYTF | TGCGCCAGCCGACCCGACAGGGATGGCTATGGCTACACCTTC
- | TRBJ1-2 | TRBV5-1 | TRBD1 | CASSSAGGTGYGYTF | TGCGCCAGCAGCTCGGCAGGGGGCACAGGCTATGGCTACACCTTC
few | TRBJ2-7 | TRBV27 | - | CASSLGTGKEQYF | TGTGCCAGCAGTTTAGGTACAGGGAAGGAGCAGTACTTC
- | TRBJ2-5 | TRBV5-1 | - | CASSFFGQREETQYF | TGCGCCAGCAGCTTCTTTGGACAGAGGGAAGAGACCCAGTACTTC
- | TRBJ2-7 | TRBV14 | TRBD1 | CASSDRGAYEQYF | TGTGCCAGCAGCGACAGGGGCGCCTACGAGCAGTACTTC
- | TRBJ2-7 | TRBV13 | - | CASSLGWPGPYEQYF | TGTGCCAGCAGCTTAGGTTGGCCAGGTCCCTACGAGCAGTACTTC
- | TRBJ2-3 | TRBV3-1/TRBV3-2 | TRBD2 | CASSQDYQRGLDTDTQYF | TGTGCCAGCAGCCAAGATTATCAGCGGGGGCTCGACACAGATACGCAGTATTTT
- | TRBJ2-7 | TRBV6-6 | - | CASSYSTGLYEQYF | TGTGCCAGCAGTTACTCGACGGGACTCTACGAGCAGTACTTC
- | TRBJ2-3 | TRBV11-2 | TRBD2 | CASSLGSLAGGTTDTQYF | TGTGCCAGCAGCTTAGGGTCCTTAGCGGGAGGGACCACAGATACGCAGTATTTT
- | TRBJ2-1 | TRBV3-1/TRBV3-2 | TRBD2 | CASSEGLAGGSGSEQFF | TGTGCCAGCAGCGAGGGACTAGCGGGAGGGAGTGGTAGTGAGCAGTTCTTC
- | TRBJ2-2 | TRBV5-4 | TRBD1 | CASSLTGGTRELFF | TGTGCCAGCAGCTTGACAGGGGGTACGCGGGAGCTGTTTTTT
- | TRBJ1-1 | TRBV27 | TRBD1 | CASSRPFGQGGMNTEAFF | TGTGCCAGCAGTCGCCCCTTCGGACAGGGCGGTATGAACACTGAAGCTTTCTTT
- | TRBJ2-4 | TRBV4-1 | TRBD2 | CASSQEGIAGAKNIQYF | TGCGCCAGCAGCCAAGAAGGTATAGCGGGGGCCAAAAACATTCAGTACTTC
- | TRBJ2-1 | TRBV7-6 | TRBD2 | CASSYSLAGGPGEQFF | TGTGCCAGCAGCTACTCACTAGCGGGAGGGCCAGGTGAGCAGTTCTTC
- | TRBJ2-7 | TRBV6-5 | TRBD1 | CASRGTGSYEQYF | TGTGCCAGCAGGGGGACAGGCTCCTACGAGCAGTACTTC
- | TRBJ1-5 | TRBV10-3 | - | CAISPGENQPQHF | TGTGCCATCAGTCCGGGAGAAAATCAGCCCCAGCATTTT
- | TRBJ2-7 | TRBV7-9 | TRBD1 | CASSPPRKDRDSYEQYF | TGTGCCAGCAGCCCCCCCCGGAAGGACAGGGATTCTTACGAGCAGTACTTC
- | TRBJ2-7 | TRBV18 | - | CASSPRTGFGEQYF | TGTGCCAGCTCACCCCGTACAGGGTTCGGCGAGCAGTACTTC
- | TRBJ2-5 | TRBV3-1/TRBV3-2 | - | CASSQIPGSETQYF | TGTGCCAGCAGCCAAATTCCAGGTTCTGAGACCCAGTACTTC
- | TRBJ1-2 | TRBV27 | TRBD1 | CASKVAGGAYGYTF | TGTGCCAGCAAGGTAGCAGGGGGCGCCTATGGCTACACCTTC
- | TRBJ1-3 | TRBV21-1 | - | CASSTNLPGTVSGNTIYF | TGTGCCAGCAGCACTAACCTACCCGGGACAGTCTCTGGAAACACCATATATTTT
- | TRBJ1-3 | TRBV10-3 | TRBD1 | CAISPGQGSGNTIYF | TGTGCCATCAGCCCGGGACAGGGATCTGGAAACACCATATATTTT
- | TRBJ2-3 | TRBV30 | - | CAWRLQDRTDTQYF | TGTGCCTGGAGACTCCAGGATCGCACAGATACGCAGTATTTT
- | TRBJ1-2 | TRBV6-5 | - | CAAGRGNNYGYTF | TGTGCCGCGGGGAGGGGAAATAACTATGGCTACACCTTC
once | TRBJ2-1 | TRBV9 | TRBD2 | CASSGTSGVVNEQFF | TGTGCCAGCAGCGGTACTAGCGGGGTCGTCAATGAGCAGTTCTTC
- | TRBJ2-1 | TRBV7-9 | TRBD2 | CASSSSTSGGSYNEQFF | TGTGCCAGCAGCTCTTCGACTAGCGGGGGATCCTACAATGAGCAGTTCTTC
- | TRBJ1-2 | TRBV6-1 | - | CASSERPAGYGYTF | TGTGCCAGCAGTGAGCGGCCCGCGGGATATGGCTACACCTTC
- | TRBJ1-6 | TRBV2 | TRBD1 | CASSGQGRYSPLHF | TGTGCCAGCAGCGGACAGGGACGGTATTCACCCCTCCACTTT
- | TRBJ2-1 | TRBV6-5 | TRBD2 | CASDGGAPPDNEQFF | TGTGCCAGCGACGGGGGGGCGCCTCCTGACAATGAGCAGTTCTTC
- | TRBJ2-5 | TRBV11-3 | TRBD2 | CASSSRLAGVPQYF | TGTGCCAGCAGCTCAAGACTAGCGGGAGTACCCCAGTACTTC